Below, one TCR beta chain is given with its context. Its antigen is not known. The data originate from a study of cytotoxic CD8 clonotypes in ibrutinib-treated CLL. TCRdb's copy holds only in-frame clones and misses some; the assay was immunoSEQ multiplex PCR. The table records approximately 120,000 clones, around four fifths of them present only once. This CDR3 contains 13 residues. V lost 4 bases to trimming and J lost 7 bases, with 11 bases between them. Germline V gives CDR1 MRHNA, CDR2 SNTAGT. Broader study findings: Sustained-remission patients were sampled at one set of times and progressing patients at different ones.

The V and J genes are TRBV6-4 and TRBJ1-5, with unresolved D. Material: PBMCs, obtained after 24 months of ibrutinib treatment. The sequence was collected from a human donor with chronic lymphocytic leukemia. The CDR3 coding sequence is TGTGCCAGCAGTGCCGAGGCGGGGCAGCCCCAGCATTTT. It specifies CASSAEAGQPQHF.